Listed below are T cell receptor beta chains from one sample, sequenced in a study of prognosis after radiotherapy for stage I lung cancer. TCRdb re-derived calls from the multiplex PCR reads in MiXCR, one entry per CDR3 protein. Seen here are tens of thousands of distinct CDR3 sequences, approximately 38% observed once, and the top ten hold less than 35%. Sequencing used PBMCs, obtained before or after stereotactic body radiation therapy (not recorded which). These receptors all stem from a donor of 50 years or more with non-small cell lung cancer. CDR3s include the opening cysteine and the closing phenylalanine or tryptophan. A D gene is named only where the DNA matches it firmly. Rows may omit the clone size; those that give it use once, few, many or a size class.

v_call: TRBV14
d_call: .
clone_size: many
j_call: TRBJ1-2
cdr3_nt: TGTGCCAGCAGCGCAACAGCTAACTATGGCTACACCTTC
cdr3_aa: CASSATANYGYTF

v_call: TRBV27
d_call: .
clone_size: many
j_call: TRBJ1-1
cdr3_nt: TGTGCCAGCAGTTTATCATTTGGGACCGCCTGGGGGGCTTTCTTT
cdr3_aa: CASSLSFGTAWGAFF

v_call: TRBV5-4
d_call: TRBD2
clone_size: many
j_call: TRBJ2-7
cdr3_nt: TGTGCCAGCACCGAAGGAGCGGGAGACGAGCAGTACTTC
cdr3_aa: CASTEGAGDEQYF

v_call: TRBV19
d_call: .
clone_size: many
j_call: TRBJ2-1
cdr3_nt: TGTGCCAGTAGCGTCGTGAGGGGACGTGAGCAGTTCTTC
cdr3_aa: CASSVVRGREQFF

v_call: TRBV5-1
d_call: TRBD1
clone_size: .
j_call: TRBJ2-2
cdr3_nt: TGCGCCAGCAGCCAGGAGGTGCCAGGGGGACCGAACACCGGGGAGCTGTTTTTT
cdr3_aa: CASSQEVPGGPNTGELFF

v_call: TRBV5-1
d_call: .
clone_size: .
j_call: TRBJ1-4
cdr3_nt: TGCGCCAGCAGCTTGGCCCCCCCAGATGCAACTAATGAAAAACTGTTTTTT
cdr3_aa: CASSLAPPDATNEKLFF

v_call: TRBV12-3/TRBV12-4
d_call: .
clone_size: .
j_call: TRBJ2-5
cdr3_nt: TGTGCCAGCAGTTTAGCCCAACCGGAGACCCAGTACTTC
cdr3_aa: CASSLAQPETQYF

v_call: TRBV4-1
d_call: .
clone_size: many
j_call: TRBJ1-1
cdr3_nt: TGCGCCAGCAGCCAAGTGGATGTCAACACTGAAGCTTTCTTT
cdr3_aa: CASSQVDVNTEAFF

v_call: TRBV6-1
d_call: TRBD1
clone_size: many
j_call: TRBJ2-7
cdr3_nt: TGTGCCAGCAGAAGTACAGGGGGGTGGGGTTACGAGCAGTACTTC
cdr3_aa: CASRSTGGWGYEQYF

v_call: TRBV6-1
d_call: .
clone_size: .
j_call: TRBJ2-6
cdr3_nt: TGTGCCAGCAGCCCGGAAGGGTGGGGGTCCGGGGCCAACGTCCTGACTTTC
cdr3_aa: CASSPEGWGSGANVLTF

v_call: TRBV2
d_call: TRBD2
clone_size: .
j_call: TRBJ2-7
cdr3_nt: TGTGCCAGCAGTGGCCTAGCGGGAGAGGCCTACGAGCAGTACTTC
cdr3_aa: CASSGLAGEAYEQYF

v_call: TRBV2
d_call: .
clone_size: once
j_call: TRBJ1-5
cdr3_nt: TGTGCCAGCAGCAACCCTGGAGTGAATTCTCCGCCCCAGCATTTT
cdr3_aa: CASSNPGVNSPPQHF

v_call: TRBV30
d_call: .
clone_size: .
j_call: TRBJ1-5
cdr3_nt: TGTGCCTGGAGTTCAGGGTACGGGAATCAGCCCCAGCATTTT
cdr3_aa: CAWSSGYGNQPQHF

v_call: TRBV6-2/TRBV6-3
d_call: TRBD1
clone_size: .
j_call: TRBJ2-1
cdr3_nt: TGTGCCAGCATATCAACAGGGGCCGCCTACAATGAGCAGTTCTTC
cdr3_aa: CASISTGAAYNEQFF

v_call: TRBV4-3
d_call: .
clone_size: many
j_call: TRBJ1-4
cdr3_nt: TGCGCCAGCAGCCAATCGAGAGGTATCAGTGAAAAACTGTTTTTT
cdr3_aa: CASSQSRGISEKLFF

v_call: TRBV2
d_call: TRBD1
clone_size: many
j_call: TRBJ1-3
cdr3_nt: TGTGCCAGCAGTGATGGGACAGGGATTGGAAACACCATATATTTT
cdr3_aa: CASSDGTGIGNTIYF

v_call: TRBV12-3/TRBV12-4
d_call: .
clone_size: .
j_call: TRBJ1-2
cdr3_nt: TGTGCCAGCAGTTTACCCTCCTCCGGCTACACCTTC
cdr3_aa: CASSLPSSGYTF

v_call: TRBV5-1
d_call: .
clone_size: medium-sized
j_call: TRBJ2-6
cdr3_nt: TGCGCCAGCAGCTTGGACGGGGCTGGGGCCAACGTCCTGACTTTC
cdr3_aa: CASSLDGAGANVLTF

v_call: TRBV11-2
d_call: .
clone_size: many
j_call: TRBJ2-7
cdr3_nt: TGTGCCAGCAGCTTAGAGCAGAACTACGAGCAGTACTTC
cdr3_aa: CASSLEQNYEQYF

v_call: TRBV27
d_call: .
clone_size: many
j_call: TRBJ2-2
cdr3_nt: TGTGCCAGCAGTTTAAACAGGGACACCGGGGAGCTGTTTTTT
cdr3_aa: CASSLNRDTGELFF

v_call: TRBV6-1
d_call: .
clone_size: .
j_call: TRBJ1-1
cdr3_nt: TGTGCCAGCAGTCGGGACGTAACCTACACTGAAGCTTTCTTT
cdr3_aa: CASSRDVTYTEAFF

v_call: TRBV6-2/TRBV6-3
d_call: .
clone_size: many
j_call: TRBJ1-3
cdr3_nt: TGTGCCAGCAGTTACTGGGAGATTAGAAGCTCTGGAAACACCATATATTTT
cdr3_aa: CASSYWEIRSSGNTIYF

v_call: TRBV30
d_call: TRBD1
clone_size: once
j_call: TRBJ1-4
cdr3_nt: TGTGCCTGGAGAAAAGGACAGGGCTATTCCCGCGATGAAAAACTGTTTTTT
cdr3_aa: CAWRKGQGYSRDEKLFF

v_call: TRBV2
d_call: .
clone_size: many
j_call: TRBJ2-1
cdr3_nt: TGTGCCAGCAAAAGACAGACTTACAATGAGCAGTTCTTC
cdr3_aa: CASKRQTYNEQFF

v_call: TRBV19
d_call: TRBD2
clone_size: many
j_call: TRBJ2-1
cdr3_nt: TGTGCCAGTAGTATATCTAGCGGGAACGCCTACAATGAGCAGTTCTTC
cdr3_aa: CASSISSGNAYNEQFF

v_call: TRBV2
d_call: TRBD1
clone_size: many
j_call: TRBJ1-1
cdr3_nt: TGTGCCAGCAGCGGACAGGGGGACACTGAAGCTTTCTTT
cdr3_aa: CASSGQGDTEAFF

v_call: TRBV20-1
d_call: TRBD1
clone_size: many
j_call: TRBJ1-6
cdr3_nt: TGCAGTGCTACCTGGGGGGACAGATTGAATTCACCCCTCCACTTT
cdr3_aa: CSATWGDRLNSPLHF

v_call: TRBV11-2
d_call: TRBD1
clone_size: .
j_call: TRBJ1-2
cdr3_nt: TGTGCCAGCAGCTCGTTTCGACAGGGGGCTAACTATGGCTACACCTTC
cdr3_aa: CASSSFRQGANYGYTF

v_call: TRBV2
d_call: .
clone_size: once
j_call: TRBJ2-2
cdr3_nt: TGTGCCAGCAGTTCTGGGGGGTCCGGGGAGCTGTTTTTT
cdr3_aa: CASSSGGSGELFF

v_call: TRBV6-1
d_call: .
clone_size: .
j_call: TRBJ2-2
cdr3_nt: TGTGCCAGCAGTAAACGCTGGTGTACGAACACCGGGGAGCTGTTTTTT
cdr3_aa: CASSKRWCTNTGELFF

v_call: TRBV6-1
d_call: .
clone_size: many
j_call: TRBJ2-1
cdr3_nt: TGTGCCAGCGGACCCACCGGCGGCTCCTACAATGAGCAGTTCTTC
cdr3_aa: CASGPTGGSYNEQFF

v_call: TRBV20-1
d_call: .
clone_size: many
j_call: TRBJ2-1
cdr3_nt: TGCAGTGCTAGAGTGATAGATAATGAGCAGTTCTTC
cdr3_aa: CSARVIDNEQFF

v_call: TRBV11-3
d_call: .
clone_size: many
j_call: TRBJ2-1
cdr3_nt: TGTGCCAGCAGCCCAACTGGGAACAATGAGCAGTTCTTC
cdr3_aa: CASSPTGNNEQFF

v_call: TRBV30
d_call: TRBD1
clone_size: few
j_call: TRBJ1-6
cdr3_nt: TGTGCCTGGAGCCTACAGGGGGCAGGGAATTCACCCCTCCACTTT
cdr3_aa: CAWSLQGAGNSPLHF

v_call: TRBV7-2
d_call: .
clone_size: many
j_call: TRBJ2-2
cdr3_nt: TGTGCCAGCAGCTTAGTAACTAGTAATTCCGGGGAGCTGTTTTTT
cdr3_aa: CASSLVTSNSGELFF

v_call: TRBV20-1
d_call: TRBD2
clone_size: many
j_call: TRBJ2-1
cdr3_nt: TGCAGTGCTAGAGGTACTAGCGACTACAATGAGCAGTTCTTC
cdr3_aa: CSARGTSDYNEQFF

v_call: TRBV11-2
d_call: TRBD2
clone_size: many
j_call: TRBJ2-7
cdr3_nt: TGTGCCAGCACCGAGCGGGAGGGCTCCTACGAGCAGTACTTC
cdr3_aa: CASTEREGSYEQYF

v_call: TRBV19
d_call: TRBD1
clone_size: many
j_call: TRBJ2-1
cdr3_nt: TGTGCCAGTAGCAGGACAGGGAGCTCCTACAATGAGCAGTTCTTC
cdr3_aa: CASSRTGSSYNEQFF

v_call: TRBV6-2/TRBV6-3
d_call: TRBD2
clone_size: .
j_call: TRBJ2-2
cdr3_nt: TGTGCCAGCAGTCAAAACGGGGACTATTGGAACACCGGGGAGCTGTTTTTT
cdr3_aa: CASSQNGDYWNTGELFF

v_call: TRBV7-2
d_call: TRBD1
clone_size: many
j_call: TRBJ2-7
cdr3_nt: TGTGCCAGCAGTCCTGGGCCCGGGACAGGGGTCTACGAGCAGTACTTC
cdr3_aa: CASSPGPGTGVYEQYF

v_call: TRBV18
d_call: .
clone_size: many
j_call: TRBJ2-2
cdr3_nt: TGTGCCAGCTCACCACGGGGTCAAGGGAACACCGGGGAGCTGTTTTTT
cdr3_aa: CASSPRGQGNTGELFF

v_call: TRBV19
d_call: TRBD1
clone_size: .
j_call: TRBJ1-2
cdr3_nt: TGTGCCAGTAGTATAGACAACAGGGGTGATCGTGGCTACACCTTC
cdr3_aa: CASSIDNRGDRGYTF